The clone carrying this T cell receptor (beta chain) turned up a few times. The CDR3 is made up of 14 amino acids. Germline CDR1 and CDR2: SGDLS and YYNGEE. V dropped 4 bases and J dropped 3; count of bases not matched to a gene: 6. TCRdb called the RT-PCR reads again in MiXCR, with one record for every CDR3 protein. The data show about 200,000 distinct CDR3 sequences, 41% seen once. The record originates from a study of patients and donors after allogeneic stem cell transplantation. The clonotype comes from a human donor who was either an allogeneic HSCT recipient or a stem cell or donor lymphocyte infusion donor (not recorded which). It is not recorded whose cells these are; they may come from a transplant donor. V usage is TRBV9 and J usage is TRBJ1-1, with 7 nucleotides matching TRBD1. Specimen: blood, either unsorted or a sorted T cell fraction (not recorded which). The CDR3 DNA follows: TGTGCCAGCAGCTCCAGTACAGGGGACACTGAAGCTTTCTTT. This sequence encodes CASSSSTGDTEAFF.